A selection of T cell receptor beta chains follows, all from one sample in a study of blood T cell repertoires in COVID-19. Assay: immunoSEQ multiplex PCR; the TCRdb copy retains only in-frame clones and omits some. The table records about 100,000 clones, 80% to 95% of them present only once. The sequenced sample was peripheral blood. These TCRs come from a woman between 45 and 65 years old with COVID-19, enrolled during active disease. CDR3s leave out the opening cysteine and the closing phenylalanine or tryptophan. A D gene is named only where the DNA matches it firmly.

D gene	CDR3 length	V gene	J gene	CDR3 protein
TRBD1	13	TRBV11-2	TRBJ1-3	ASSGQGSPGNTIY
.	10	TRBV12-3/TRBV12-4	TRBJ1-2	ASSSTGYGYT
.	12	TRBV20-1	TRBJ2-1	SASGSRTHNEQF
TRBD1	15	TRBV6-4	TRBJ1-2	ASSSDPGQTYPYGYT
.	13	TRBV30	TRBJ1-2	ACLFGPISGLGYT
TRBD1	10	TRBV19	TRBJ1-5	AIGTGIQPQH
TRBD1	19	TRBV6-6	TRBJ1-2	ASSLRKVFYNPGQGTDGYT
.	13	TRBV10-3	TRBJ2-3	AISAGAISTDTQY
TRBD2	20	TRBV28	TRBJ2-1	ASRYGLAGQRGLGLSYNEQF
.	11	TRBV5-6	TRBJ1-1	ASRPRQNTEAF
.	14	TRBV3-1/TRBV3-2	TRBJ1-1	ASSQGRGRGRTEAF
.	13	TRBV9	TRBJ2-3	ASSVEAFRVDTQY
.	13	TRBV7-6	TRBJ1-1	ASSPSQGRNTEAF
.	12	TRBV9	TRBJ2-6	ASSVFSGANVLT
.	11	TRBV3-1/TRBV3-2	TRBJ1-1	ASSQARYTEAF
.	11	TRBV12-3/TRBV12-4	TRBJ1-2	ASSSSGNYGYT
TRBD1	15	TRBV24-1	TRBJ2-7	ATSDRTPGQGVYEQY
.	16	TRBV11-1	TRBJ2-3	ASSLASGGLWDTDTQY
.	11	TRBV29-1	TRBJ1-3	SAQGSPGNTIY
.	10	TRBV30	TRBJ1-1	ALTQEFPEAF
TRBD1	11	TRBV7-2	TRBJ2-7	ASTPDRGYEQY